These 29 T cell receptor beta chains originate from one sample sequenced in a study of T cell responses to AZD1222 COVID-19 vaccine. Using immunoSEQ multiplex PCR, the repertoire was profiled, and TCRdb retains in-frame clones only, with some absent. The data show roughly 150,000 clones, with approximately 87% seen just once and about 8.9% held by the top ten. The source was peripheral blood, collected 28 days after the second AZD1222 dose. These receptor sequences come from an adult who received the AZD1222 COVID-19 vaccine.

CDR3 amino acids: CASSSGDMNTEAFF. In nucleotides, the CDR3 is TGTGCCAGCAGCTCAGGAGACATGAACACTGAAGCTTTCTTT. The V and J genes are TRBV7-2 and TRBJ1-1; D is unresolved. The CDR3 is made up of 14 amino acids. CDR1 and CDR2 from the germline V gene are SGHTA and FQGNSA. With 4 bases removed from V and 0 bases from J, the gap between germline ends came to 9 bases.

The chain combines TRBV7-2 with TRBJ1-3; 11 positions match TRBD1. The CDR3 runs to 15 residues. Losses at the gene ends were 3 bases for V and 8 bases for J; bases not matched to a gene: 6. The V gene's germline CDR1 is SGHTA and CDR2 FQGNSA. CDR3: CASSLGQGDGYTIYF. The CDR3 DNA reads as TGTGCCAGCAGCTTGGGACAGGGGGACGGTTACACCATATATTTT.

This chain uses TRBV27 with TRBJ2-5; D is perhaps TRBD1 or TRBD2 (6 bases each). The CDR3 contains 14 residues. Germline loops: CDR1 MNHEY, CDR2 SMNVEV (reference sequence). V dropped 3 bases and J dropped 3 bases, with 11 bases sitting between them. The DNA of the CDR3 is TGTGCCAGCAGTTTGTGGGGGGCAGAAGAGACCCAGTACTTC. Amino acid sequence: CASSLWGAEETQYF.

The chain carries TRBV18 and TRBJ1-2; no definite D call. The CDR3 totals 13 residues. Looked up from germline, CDR1 is KGHSH and CDR2 is LQKENI. The germline V and J ends were trimmed by 2 bases and 4 bases, with 8 bases remaining between them. CDR3 protein: CASSPENIYGYTF. DNA for the CDR3: TGTGCCAGCTCACCAGAAAACATCTATGGCTACACCTTC. The entire variable domain, with the rest obtained from reference TRBV18 and TRBJ1-2, is as follows: NAGVMQNPRHLVRRRGQEARLRCSPMKGHSHVYWYRQLPEEGLKFMVYLQKENIIDESGMPKERFSAEFPKEGPSILRIQQVVRGDSAAYFCASSPENIYGYTFGSGTRLTVV.

Of note for this clone: This same CDR3 is encoded by further DNA sequences in the sample. The chain recombines TRBV19 with TRBJ1-1, with TRBD1 identical over 7 bases. The CDR3 runs to 13 residues. CDR1 is LNHDA and CDR2 is SQIVND in the germline V gene (reference sequence). The V segment lost 5 bases and the J segment 2 bases; nucleotides outside the gene matches: 2. This CDR3 reads CASSWDRNTEAFF. CDR3 bases: TGTGCCAGTAGTTGGGACAGAAACACTGAAGCTTTCTTT.

V is TRBV4-1 and J is TRBJ2-1, with D perhaps matching TRBD1 or TRBD2 (5 bases each). V lost 0 bases and J 2 bases, leaving 14 bases between the germline ends. CDR1 MGHRA and CDR2 YSYEKL come from the germline V gene. The CDR3 extends over 17 amino acids. The CDR3 loop reads CASSQDRAGAAYNEQFF. In DNA, the CDR3 is TGCGCCAGCAGCCAAGATCGGGCCGGGGCAGCCTACAATGAGCAGTTCTTC.

This chain uses TRBV10-3 with TRBJ2-7; 7 nucleotides agree with TRBD2. The CDR3 sequence is 14 residues long. The germline V gene has CDR1 ENHRY and CDR2 SYGVKD. V shed 7 bases and J 7 bases; nucleotides not matched to a gene: 13. CDR3 sequence reads: CAITAVAGVREQYF. The CDR3 DNA sequence: TGTGCCATCACGGCCGTGGCGGGAGTGAGGGAGCAGTACTTC.

CDR3 in DNA: TGTGCCAGCAGCTTCAACAGGGGCGCTAGCACAGATACGCAGTATTTT. Protein: CASSFNRGASTDTQYF. The V call is TRBV5-6, the J call TRBJ2-3; TRBD1 matches at 7 bases. The CDR3 covers 16 residues. Germline loops: CDR1 SGHDT, CDR2 YYEEEE. V was clipped by 2 bases and J by 0 bases; unmatched bases: 6.

The chain uses TRBV9 and TRBJ2-3; the D is unclear. Trimming pared 0 bases from V and 0 bases from J, leaving 11 bases between. Germline V CDR1 and CDR2: SGDLS, YYNGEE. The CDR3 length is 16 residues. The CDR3 sequence is CASSVAHSSSTDTQYF. The CDR3 coding sequence is TGTGCCAGCAGCGTAGCCCACAGCTCTAGCACAGATACGCAGTATTTT.

The chain couples TRBV6-2 or TRBV6-3 to TRBJ1-1; D is unresolved. Germline values: CDR1 MNHEY, CDR2 SVGEGT. The length of the CDR3 is 14 residues. V was pared by 5 bases and J by 5 bases, with 15 bases between. In nucleotides, the CDR3 is TGTGCCAGCAGTAGGGCCGGGGAGGGTACTGAAGCTTTCTTT. This translates into CASSRAGEGTEAFF.

The J gene is TRBJ2-7, the V gene TRBV12-5; D ambiguous. Germline assignment: CDR1 LGHNT and CDR2 FRNRAP. Trimming shortened V by 5 bases and J by 0 bases, and 11 bases separated the two germline ends. This CDR3 is 14 amino acids long. The CDR3 here is CASGPPRSSYEQYF. DNA for the CDR3: TGTGCTAGTGGTCCCCCCAGGAGCTCCTACGAGCAGTACTTC.

The V call is TRBV28, the J call TRBJ1-1; D ambiguous. Trimming removed 6 bases from V and 4 bases from J, with 15 bases in between. The germline gives CDR1 MDHEN, CDR2 SYDVKM. The CDR3 sequence is 14 residues long. The CDR3 DNA sequence: TGTGCCAGCAGGACCGGGCCATCCTTCACTGAAGCTTTCTTT. As protein: CASRTGPSFTEAFF.

The V gene is TRBV5-6, the J gene TRBJ2-4; TRBD2 might be the D (6 bases). The CDR3 runs to 15 residues. CDR1 is SGHDT, CDR2 YYEEEE, per germline. Trimming stripped 0 bases from V and 6 bases from J, with 13 bases between. The CDR3 DNA is TGTGCCAGCAGCTTGGCTAGTCTCGGGAGAAACATTCAGTACTTC. It translates to CASSLASLGRNIQYF. Supplemented by reference TRBV5-6 and TRBJ2-4, the full variable domain reads DAGVTQSPTHLIKTRGQQVTLRCSPKSGHDTVSWYQQALGQGPQFIFQYYEEEERQRGNFPDRFSGHQFPNYSSELNVNALLLGDSALYLCASSLASLGRNIQYFGAGTRLSVL.

The genes are TRBV28 and TRBJ2-6, with D hard to call. Between the trimmed V and J ends, which lost 3 bases and 2 bases, there was a span of 5 bases. The V gene's germline CDR1 is MDHEN and CDR2 SYDVKM. The CDR3 spans 14 residues. CDR3 sequence (DNA): TGTGCCAGCAGTTTGATCACTGGGGCCAACGTCCTGACTTTC. Translation: CASSLITGANVLTF.

V and J are TRBV19 and TRBJ1-4; possibly TRBD1 for D (5 bases). The CDR3 spans 15 residues. Germline loops: CDR1 LNHDA, CDR2 SQIVND (reference sequence). V gave up 7 bases and J gave up 4 bases, with 16 bases separating them. CDR3 loop: CASNHPGRINEKLFF. CDR3 sequence (DNA): TGTGCCAGTAACCATCCGGGACGGATTAATGAAAAACTGTTTTTT.

The CDR3 loop reads CASSLGGQSSYEQYF. In DNA, the CDR3 is TGTGCCAGCAGTTTAGGGGGCCAAAGCTCCTACGAGCAGTACTTC. The chain links TRBV28 to TRBJ2-7; D is possibly TRBD1 (6 bases). Trimming took off 2 bases at V and 0 bases at J, with 11 bases between the two ends. The germline V gene encodes CDR1 MDHEN and CDR2 SYDVKM. The CDR3 has 15 residues. Using reference TRBV28 and TRBJ2-7 for the parts outside the CDR3, the full variable domain is DVKVTQSSRYLVKRTGEKVFLECVQDMDHENMFWYRQDPGLGLRLIYFSYDVKMKEKGDIPEGYSVSREKKERFSLILESASTNQTSMYLCASSLGGQSSYEQYFGPGTRLTVT.

The gene calls are TRBV5-4 and TRBJ2-1; perhaps TRBD2 as D (6 bases). V lost 2 bases and J 8 bases, leaving 14 bases between the germline ends. The CDR3 is made up of 14 amino acids. Germline loops: CDR1 SGHNT, CDR2 YYREEE (reference sequence). This CDR3 is CASSLSGSSDEQFF. The CDR3 nucleotides are TGTGCCAGCAGCTTATCCGGGAGTAGCGATGAGCAGTTCTTC.

This clone was detected only once. The rearrangement joins TRBV6-2 or TRBV6-3 to TRBJ1-5; D uncertain. The germline CDR1 and CDR2 sequences are MNHEY and SVGEGT. CDR3 size: 16 residues. The V end was cut by 0 bases, the J end by 6 bases, with 15 bases between. DNA for the CDR3: TGTGCCAGCAGTTACTCGAGTCTAACGTTCGGTCAGCCCCAGCATTTT. Its protein is CASSYSSLTFGQPQHF.

V is TRBV27 and J is TRBJ1-5; maybe TRBD1 (5 bases). Trimming cost V 6 bases and J 4 bases, with 13 bases left between them. The CDR3 loop spans 14 amino acids. From germline, CDR1 is MNHEY and CDR2 SMNVEV (reference sequence). This CDR3 reads CASSPRGWNQPQHF. CDR3 coding DNA: TGTGCCAGCAGCCCACGGGGGTGGAATCAGCCCCAGCATTTT.

J is TRBJ1-1 and V is TRBV5-4; D uncertain. Deletions cut 6 bases from V and 0 bases from J, with 15 bases between. The CDR3 covers 15 residues. CDR1 SGHNT and CDR2 YYREEE come from the germline V gene (reference sequence). The chain's CDR3 is CASTLSPRMNTEAFF. As DNA, the CDR3 is TGTGCCAGCACCCTGAGTCCGCGCATGAACACTGAAGCTTTCTTT.

The chain is built from TRBV11-2 and TRBJ2-5; no reliable D call. Germline CDR1 SGHAT, CDR2 FQNNGV. V lost 4 bases and J lost 5, with 14 bases in between. The CDR3 has 14 amino acids. Here the CDR3 DNA reads TGTGCCAGCAGCTCCAGTGTCGCCGGGGAGACCCAGTACTTC. This gives the protein CASSSSVAGETQYF. Based on the CDR3 plus reference TRBV11-2 and TRBJ2-5, the full variable domain is EAGVAQSPRYKIIEKRQSVAFWCNPISGHATLYWYQQILGQGPKLLIQFQNNGVVDDSQLPKDRFSAERLKGVDSTLKIQPAKLEDSAVYLCASSSSVAGETQYFGPGTRLLVL.

The chain joins TRBV9 to TRBJ2-1; 11 bases are a match to TRBD2. Per germline, CDR1 SGDLS and CDR2 YYNGEE. The CDR3 loop spans 16 amino acids. V shed 4 bases, J shed 9 bases, and the junction held 12 bases outside the gene matches. This CDR3 is CASSSDTSGSKGEQFF. In DNA form, the CDR3 reads TGTGCCAGCAGCTCCGATACTAGCGGGAGTAAAGGTGAGCAGTTCTTC.

This chain joins TRBV7-2 and TRBJ2-3; D might be TRBD1 or TRBD2, each matching 6 bases. The V and J ends lost 0 bases and 5 bases respectively, with 9 bases between them. Germline V CDR1 and CDR2: SGHTA, FQGNSA. This CDR3 has 14 residues. CDR3 nucleotide sequence: TGTGCCAGCAGCTTAGCCGGGGGACAAGATACGCAGTATTTT. Its translation is CASSLAGGQDTQYF.

The chain employs TRBV6-2 or TRBV6-3 and TRBJ2-7, with 9 bases matching TRBD1. J gave up 6 bases and V 0 bases, and 12 bases lay outside the gene matches. This CDR3 has 17 residues. CDR1 is MNHEY and CDR2 is SVGEGT in the germline V gene. The CDR3 nucleotides are TGTGCCAGCAGTTACTCGATGACAGGGGGGAGAAGGGGCGAGCAGTACTTC. Its translation is CASSYSMTGGRRGEQYF.

The chain combines TRBV4-2 with TRBJ2-2; TRBD2 agrees at 10 bases. J gave up 3 bases and V 0 bases, and 4 bases lay outside the gene matches. The CDR3 is 17 amino acids. Germline V gene sequence: CDR1 LGHNA, CDR2 YNFKEQ. The CDR3 coding sequence is TGTGCCAGCAGCCAAGACAAAGGACTAGCGGACACCGGGGAGCTGTTTTTT. It yields the protein CASSQDKGLADTGELFF.

The chain combines TRBV28 with TRBJ1-6, with 7 positions matching TRBD1. V was pared by 6 bases and J by 9 bases, with 8 bases of the junction left unmatched. Looked up from germline, CDR1 is MDHEN and CDR2 is SYDVKM. This CDR3 has 14 amino acids. CDR3 nucleotide sequence: TGTGCCAGCAGGTGGCCAGGGGGTCTTTCACCCCTCCACTTT. Translating it yields CASRWPGGLSPLHF.

The V call is TRBV7-9, the J call TRBJ2-7; D perhaps matches TRBD1 (5 bases). CDR1 and CDR2 (germline): SEHNR, FQNEAQ (reference sequence). V was clipped by 8 bases and J by 0 bases, with 17 bases between them. The CDR3 has 15 residues. The CDR3: CASPQRGHSSYEQYF. In nucleotides, the CDR3 is TGTGCCAGCCCGCAAAGGGGCCACTCCTCCTACGAGCAGTACTTC.

The V and J genes are TRBV11-3 and TRBJ2-2; D gene unclear. Germline CDR1 is SGHNT and CDR2 is YENEEA. The V gene lost 0 bases and the J gene lost 13 bases, with 9 bases spanning the gap. The CDR3 has 12 amino acids. The CDR3 sequence: CASSLDGRVLFF. The CDR3 region has the DNA TGTGCCAGCAGCTTAGATGGTCGTGTGCTGTTTTTT.

The DNA of the CDR3 is TGTGCCAGCAGTGAAGAGCGGGAGGACGACGAGCAGTACTTC. Its translation: CASSEEREDDEQYF. V usage is TRBV6-4 and J usage is TRBJ2-7, with TRBD2 matching 9 bases. The CDR3 is 14 amino acids. The V gene's germline CDR1 is MRHNA and CDR2 SNTAGT. Trimming removed 3 bases from V and 5 bases from J; junction bases left unmatched: 5.